This T cell receptor (beta chain) was found in a study of cytomegalovirus exposure and HLA in healthy donors. Across the whole study: Earlier work reported about 110 million unique TCR beta sequences from 180 million or so T cells.

13 Jbeta primers and 60 Vbeta primers were used for the PCR. The repertoire was sequenced with immunoSEQ multiplex PCR; TCRdb's copy has only in-frame clones and lacks some. The sample shows under 200,000 clones, approximately 80% of them seen only once. Overall study findings and caveats: In a later analysis, productive TCRs from donors in an Asian-associated ancestry cluster reportedly carried fewer N-insertions than the cohort mean. Both high specificity and high sensitivity reportedly marked the classifier's diagnosis of cytomegalovirus status. The listing of roughly 160 TCR beta chains classed them as cytomegalovirus-associated.

Concerning this clone: Its specificity is not known.

Trimming removed 0 bases at V and 1 base at J, with 4 bases between. The germline gives CDR1 WSHSY, CDR2 SAAADI. There are 13 residues in the CDR3. This receptor was identified in a woman between 18 and 29 years old in good health and CMV-seronegative. The sequenced sample consisted of PBMCs. V and J are TRBV10-2 and TRBJ2-7; D is unresolved. Here the CDR3 reads CASSESPSYEQYF. In nucleotides, the CDR3 is TGCGCCAGCAGTGAGTCTCCTTCCTACGAGCAGTACTTC.